These T cell receptor beta chains were read from a single sample in a study of T-cell memory formation after mild COVID-19. TCRdb fed the 5' RACE reads into MiXCR, producing one record per CDR3 protein. Of roughly 280,000 distinct CDR3 sequences in the sample, 15% to 20% were seen once. The sample comprised PBMCs or a T cell subset sorted from them (not recorded which). The receptors here all came from a man younger than 35 who had mild COVID-19 (a few samples of this study predate the infection). Cell type and time point are not known. CDR3s include the opening cysteine and the closing phenylalanine or tryptophan. A D gene is named only where the DNA matches it firmly. Size values are once, few and many counts, or a class for expanded clones, and some rows have none.

j_call: TRBJ1-6
v_call: TRBV5-5
d_call: .
clone_size: once
cdr3_nt: TGTGCCAGCGCGGCAGGGCCAATTCGTAATTCACCCCTCCACTTT
cdr3_aa: CASAAGPIRNSPLHF

j_call: TRBJ1-1
v_call: TRBV6-1
d_call: TRBD1
clone_size: few
cdr3_nt: TGTGCCAGCAGGGAACAGGGGCGCGCTGAAGCTTTCTTT
cdr3_aa: CASREQGRAEAFF

j_call: TRBJ1-5
v_call: TRBV20-1
d_call: .
clone_size: few
cdr3_nt: TGCAGTGCTAGGAGGGTCCCGAACCCCCTACAGCCCCAGCATTTT
cdr3_aa: CSARRVPNPLQPQHF

j_call: TRBJ2-5
v_call: TRBV7-9
d_call: .
clone_size: once
cdr3_nt: TGTGCCAGCAGCCTGGCGGGGGCTAGCGGTCAGACCCAGTACTTC
cdr3_aa: CASSLAGASGQTQYF

j_call: TRBJ1-4
v_call: TRBV4-1
d_call: TRBD1
clone_size: .
cdr3_nt: TGCGCCACTAGCGATCCGGGACAGGGAAATGAAAAACTGTTTTTT
cdr3_aa: CATSDPGQGNEKLFF

j_call: TRBJ1-6
v_call: TRBV6-5
d_call: .
clone_size: many
cdr3_nt: TGTGCCAGCAGGTGGGGGTATAATTCACCCCTCCACTTT
cdr3_aa: CASRWGYNSPLHF

j_call: TRBJ1-2
v_call: TRBV25-1
d_call: .
clone_size: .
cdr3_nt: TGTGCCAGCTCCCTGGGGGGGGACTATGGCGACACCTTC
cdr3_aa: CASSLGGDYGDTF

j_call: TRBJ2-4
v_call: TRBV10-3
d_call: TRBD2
clone_size: few
cdr3_nt: TGTGCCATCAGTGAGAGCGGGGCCGAAAACATTCAGTACTTC
cdr3_aa: CAISESGAENIQYF

j_call: TRBJ2-3
v_call: TRBV20-1
d_call: TRBD2
clone_size: .
cdr3_nt: TGCAGTGCAGCTAGCGGGGGAACAGATACGCAGTATTTT
cdr3_aa: CSAASGGTDTQYF

j_call: TRBJ2-4
v_call: TRBV19
d_call: TRBD2
clone_size: .
cdr3_nt: TGTGCCAGTAGAGCGGGGGGAGCCAAAAACATTCAGTACTTC
cdr3_aa: CASRAGGAKNIQYF

j_call: TRBJ1-1
v_call: TRBV29-1
d_call: .
clone_size: few
cdr3_nt: TGCAGCGTTGAAGAGGGAGGAAAAGTGACTGAAGCTTTCTTT
cdr3_aa: CSVEEGGKVTEAFF

j_call: TRBJ2-6
v_call: TRBV7-6
d_call: .
clone_size: many
cdr3_nt: TGTGCCAGCAGCACTGACAGGTCTGGGGCCAACGTCCTGACTTTC
cdr3_aa: CASSTDRSGANVLTF

j_call: TRBJ2-1
v_call: TRBV7-6
d_call: .
clone_size: .
cdr3_nt: TGTGCCAGCAGCTTAAGCGTGGACTCCTACAATGAGCAGTTCTTC
cdr3_aa: CASSLSVDSYNEQFF

j_call: TRBJ2-3
v_call: TRBV5-5
d_call: TRBD1
clone_size: many
cdr3_nt: TGTGCCAGCAGCTTTGGACAGGGCACAGATACGCAGTATTTT
cdr3_aa: CASSFGQGTDTQYF

j_call: TRBJ1-1
v_call: TRBV7-2
d_call: .
clone_size: .
cdr3_nt: TGTGCCAGCAGCTTAGGGGGGCTCGTCGCTGAAGCTTTCTTT
cdr3_aa: CASSLGGLVAEAFF

j_call: TRBJ1-1
v_call: TRBV13
d_call: .
clone_size: .
cdr3_nt: TGTGCCAGCAGCCCTTACGGGTCGCAAGCTTTCTTT
cdr3_aa: CASSPYGSQAFF

j_call: TRBJ2-3
v_call: TRBV12-3/TRBV12-4
d_call: .
clone_size: .
cdr3_nt: TGTGCCAGCAGCCCGGTGGGCGGAGATACGCAGTATTTT
cdr3_aa: CASSPVGGDTQYF

j_call: TRBJ1-6
v_call: TRBV7-3
d_call: TRBD1
clone_size: .
cdr3_nt: TGTGCCAGCAGCGGGACAGGGGGTAGCAATTCACCCCTCCACTTT
cdr3_aa: CASSGTGGSNSPLHF

j_call: TRBJ2-2
v_call: TRBV4-1
d_call: .
clone_size: .
cdr3_nt: TGCGCCAGCAGCCCGGGCCCTAGGTCCCCCGGGGAGCTGTTTTTT
cdr3_aa: CASSPGPRSPGELFF

j_call: TRBJ2-3
v_call: TRBV11-1
d_call: .
clone_size: .
cdr3_nt: TGTGCCAGCAGCTCGGTACTGGGCGGGAGCACAGATACGCAGTATTTT
cdr3_aa: CASSSVLGGSTDTQYF

j_call: TRBJ2-1
v_call: TRBV3-1
d_call: TRBD2
clone_size: .
cdr3_nt: TGTGCCAGCAGCCAATGGACTAGCGGGGGCCTCGGGAATGAGCAGTTCTTC
cdr3_aa: CASSQWTSGGLGNEQFF

j_call: TRBJ2-3
v_call: TRBV6-6
d_call: TRBD1
clone_size: few
cdr3_nt: TGTGCCAGCAGTTACTCCCACTGGGGACAGGGACGATTTCCCGTTAGGGCAGATACGCAGTATTTT
cdr3_aa: CASSYSHWGQGRFPVRADTQYF